This is a list of T cell receptor beta chains from one sample in a study of T cell changes during pregnancy in multiple sclerosis. TCRdb's copy holds only in-frame clones and misses some; the assay was immunoSEQ multiplex PCR. Of some 48,000 clones listed, roughly 96% are singletons. The sequencing here drew on peripheral blood, taken in the second trimester of pregnancy. The receptor set was obtained from a female donor with multiple sclerosis, enrolled in a pregnancy study. Both conserved end residues are part of each CDR3. Not all rows give a size; the values are once, few, many and, for expanded clones, a class.

TRBJ1-2 | TRBV6-1 | NA | CASTGDYGYTF
TRBJ2-1 | TRBV5-1 | NA | CASSSWTGYEQFF
TRBJ1-1 | TRBV2 | NA | CASRGPMNTEAFF
TRBJ1-4 | TRBV28 | NA | CASSPPFGTVYLF
TRBJ2-1 | TRBV7-3 | NA | CASSLRLAGEQSYNEQFF
TRBJ1-2 | TRBV11-2 | NA | CASSLEGTAPNYGYTF
TRBJ2-2 | TRBV6-5 | NA | CASSYSGQTNTGELFF
TRBJ1-5 | TRBV15 | once | CATSTQVSLQPQHF
TRBJ2-1 | TRBV11-1 | NA | CASTSSVSSYNEQFF
TRBJ1-1 | TRBV7-8 | NA | CASSPRDRGRYTEAFF
TRBJ2-5 | TRBV29-1 | NA | CSVGPGQETQYF
TRBJ1-1 | TRBV27 | NA | CASSSDRAHMNTEAFF
TRBJ2-5 | TRBV9 | NA | CASSVGLAGVQETQYF
TRBJ1-2 | TRBV29-1 | NA | CSVERDRGLSDGYTF
TRBJ2-7 | TRBV2 | NA | CASTDSSGSYEQYF
TRBJ2-1 | TRBV7-7 | NA | CASSLGDRAYNEQFF
TRBJ2-2 | TRBV18 | NA | CASSLTTGLNTGELFF
TRBJ2-1 | TRBV7-3 | NA | CASSLVGGSYNEQFF
TRBJ1-1 | TRBV28 | NA | CASRPIGGHTEAFF
TRBJ1-1 | TRBV7-9 | NA | CASSFGQGNTEAFF
TRBJ2-3 | TRBV19 | NA | CASSSRDRALTDTQYF
TRBJ1-4 | TRBV4-3 | NA | CASSQDRASVEKLFF
TRBJ2-2 | TRBV19 | once | CASSTFLRGGAGELFF
TRBJ2-7 | TRBV27 | NA | CASSLSPGGFDEQYF
TRBJ2-3 | TRBV5-1 | once | CASSLITGTISQIRSTF
TRBJ2-2 | TRBV11-2 | NA | CASSFPPGLAGDLHGELFF
TRBJ2-7 | TRBV27 | once | CASSRLAGGEQYF
TRBJ1-1 | TRBV7-2 | NA | CASSLRTGDEAFF
TRBJ2-1 | TRBV28 | NA | CASSFHPAGGPSEQFF
TRBJ2-1 | TRBV5-4 | NA | CASSLPRGGGRNEQFF
TRBJ2-2 | TRBV5-4 | NA | CASSSGYRNTGELFF
TRBJ2-1 | TRBV9 | medium-sized | CASSVAYQGGEQFF
TRBJ2-3 | TRBV7-6 | NA | CASSLAGGQAQSFTQYF
TRBJ2-7 | TRBV18 | NA | CASSPRGGAYEQYF
TRBJ1-1 | TRBV19 | NA | CASSIYLSRGDRAFQDTEAFF
TRBJ2-5 | TRBV27 | NA | CASSTLTRYQETQYF
TRBJ1-5 | TRBV7-2 | NA | CASSLLGAAQGGQPQHF
TRBJ2-1 | TRBV5-1 | NA | CASSLSTGTSRDEQFF
TRBJ2-1 | TRBV6-6 | NA | CASSTGLAGFSEQFF
TRBJ2-2 | TRBV30 | NA | CAWSRQGVTGELFF
TRBJ1-6 | TRBV10-1 | NA | CASSETQGPSPLHF
TRBJ1-2 | TRBV5-1 | NA | CASSDGQYYGYTF
TRBJ2-1 | TRBV5-1 | NA | CASSPPGVAGPNEQFF
TRBJ1-1 | TRBV19 | NA | CASSPWDRGAFF
TRBJ2-3 | TRBV7-8 | NA | CASSSGAADTQYF
TRBJ1-2 | TRBV5-1 | NA | CASSYDKLYGYTF
TRBJ1-5 | TRBV7-2 | NA | CASSFSDRFNQPQHF
TRBJ2-3 | TRBV28 | NA | CATETTDTQYF
TRBJ2-7 | TRBV13 | NA | CASSPDLTRSSYEQYF
TRBJ2-5 | TRBV7-8 | NA | CASSLGQGSVETQYF
TRBJ2-1 | TRBV6-1 | NA | CASSEPSRRGSYNEQFF
TRBJ2-6 | TRBV6-1 | NA | CASSEARESSGANVLTF
TRBJ2-7 | TRBV2 | NA | CASSEATGGFHEQYF